The table lists the clone carrying this T cell receptor beta chain with a count of one. Antigen unknown. V dropped 5 bases and J dropped 0 bases, with 11 bases sitting between them. This CDR3 comprises 14 residues. The V gene's germline CDR1 is SGHAT and CDR2 FQNNGV. These data are taken from a study of PD-L1 blockade in urothelial cancer. Background on the study: Once treatment had started, blood was analyzed at 3 weeks (second dose) and again at 6 weeks. Across blood samples, T cells had a median count of about 140,000.

Peripheral blood mononuclear cells were collected from every patient before and during treatment, yielding between 1 and 8 samples per patient. Study-level findings and limits: Tumor-associated clones in the blood of durable-benefit patients grew more at 3 weeks.

The repertoire was sequenced with immunoSEQ multiplex PCR; TCRdb's copy has only in-frame clones and lacks some. This table holds tens of thousands of clones, roughly 87% found once. V gene TRBV11-2 combines with J gene TRBJ2-7, with D perhaps matching TRBD1 (6 bases). The sample here was PBMCs, taken around atezolizumab (anti-PD-L1) treatment. The clonotype comes from a woman aged 70 to 79 with urothelial cancer. CDR3 sequence: CASSPGTPSYEQYF. The CDR3 DNA sequence: TGTGCCAGCAGCCCCGGGACACCCTCCTACGAGCAGTACTTC.